The 11 T cell receptor beta chains listed next were all sequenced from one sample in a study of Ad26.COV2.S vaccination and SARS-CoV-2 variants. Profiled with immunoSEQ multiplex PCR; TCRdb holds only in-frame clones, not every one. Among around 100,000 clones listed, over 70% were seen once. Sequenced material: peripheral blood, taken after recovery from COVID-19. Receptor source: a human donor who had recovered from COVID-19.

The V and J genes are TRBV20-1 and TRBJ2-3; 10 bases map to TRBD2. Looked up from germline, CDR1 is DFQATT and CDR2 is SNEGSKA (reference sequence). After removal of 3 bases from V and 0 bases from J, the junction contained 3 bases not matched to a gene. The CDR3 runs to 15 residues. The CDR3 region has the DNA TGCAGTGCTAGTAGCGGGGGGAAAAGCACAGATACGCAGTATTTT. Translated: CSASSGGKSTDTQYF.

This rearrangement joins TRBV27 to TRBJ2-7, with 15 bases lining up with TRBD2. Germline V CDR1 and CDR2: MNHEY, SMNVEV (reference sequence). V shed 5 bases, J shed 1 base, and the junction held 9 bases outside the gene matches. The CDR3 has 18 residues. CDR3 bases: TGTGCCAGCAGTATAAGGCCGGGACTAGCGGGGGGATCCTACGAGCAGTACTTC. Its translation: CASSIRPGLAGGSYEQYF.

This chain links TRBV5-6 with TRBJ1-5; 7 bases agree with TRBD1. The V gene's germline CDR1 is SGHDT and CDR2 YYEEEE. V lost 4 bases to trimming and J lost 2 bases; unmatched junction nucleotides: 3. The length of the CDR3 is 14 residues. This chain's CDR3 is CASSRQGGNQPQHF. The CDR3 coding sequence is TGTGCCAGCAGCCGACAGGGAGGCAATCAGCCCCAGCATTTT.

V usage is TRBV6-4 and J usage is TRBJ2-7; D is tentatively TRBD1 or TRBD2 (5 bases each). Germline V gene sequence: CDR1 MRHNA, CDR2 SNTAGT. V was shortened by 11 bases and J by 2 bases, with 25 bases between the two germline ends. The CDR3 runs to 16 residues. The CDR3 nucleotides are TGTGCCCCTCCGACCGCCGGGGCGGTTAAGACCTACGAGCAGTACTTC. It translates to CAPPTAGAVKTYEQYF.

The chain combines TRBV9 with TRBJ1-5; D unresolved. The CDR3 covers 13 residues. CDR1 SGDLS and CDR2 YYNGEE come from the germline V gene. Trimming pared 2 bases from V and 3 bases from J, leaving 6 bases between. Here the CDR3 reads CASSVGLNQPQHF. The CDR3 DNA follows: TGTGCCAGCAGCGTGGGCCTCAATCAGCCCCAGCATTTT.

This clone was seen a handful of times. The chain has TRBV27 and TRBJ1-1; D not certain. This CDR3 comprises 15 residues. Deletions cut 3 bases from V and 0 bases from J, with 11 bases between. Looked up from germline, CDR1 is MNHEY and CDR2 is SMNVEV (reference sequence). CDR3 in amino acids: CASSFRSKMNTEAFF. The CDR3, as DNA: TGTGCCAGCAGTTTCCGAAGTAAAATGAACACTGAAGCTTTCTTT.

V gene TRBV6-4 combines with J gene TRBJ2-2, with D perhaps matching TRBD1 (5 bases). V lost 9 bases, J lost 0 bases, and 11 bases lay in between. The germline CDR1 and CDR2 sequences are MRHNA and SNTAGT. CDR3 size: 14 residues. This chain's CDR3 is CARSTDPNTGELFF. The CDR3 bases are TGTGCCAGGTCGACAGACCCGAACACCGGGGAGCTGTTTTTT.

This clone was counted many times. The J gene is TRBJ1-2, the V gene TRBV28, with D hard to call. The CDR3 contains 12 residues. With 9 bases removed from V and 2 bases from J, the gap between germline ends came to 10 bases. Looked up from germline, CDR1 is MDHEN and CDR2 is SYDVKM. CDR3 in DNA: TGTGCCAGTTCAAGGGCAAACTATGGCTACACCTTC. Translation: CASSRANYGYTF.

Note on this clone: The same CDR3 arises from other DNA sequences in this sample as well. CDR3 loop: CASSYPGGGGDQPQHF. DNA of the CDR3: TGTGCCAGCAGTTACCCAGGGGGGGGTGGGGATCAGCCCCAGCATTTT. The genes are TRBV6-6 and TRBJ1-5; 7 nucleotides align to TRBD1. J gave up 5 bases and V 2 bases, and 9 bases lay outside the gene matches. This CDR3 has 16 amino acids. The V gene's germline CDR1 is MNHNY and CDR2 SVGAGI (reference sequence).

The chain has TRBV4-2 and TRBJ2-5; TRBD2 is a possible D gene (6 bases). Trimming took off 1 base at V and 0 bases at J, with 9 bases between the two ends. The CDR3 consists of 15 residues. In germline, CDR1 is LGHNA, CDR2 YNFKEQ. CDR3 nucleotides: TGTGCCAGCAGCCAAGGCGGGATGAACCAAGAGACCCAGTACTTC. Encoded protein: CASSQGGMNQETQYF.

This chain connects TRBV15 to TRBJ2-7; 8 nucleotides match TRBD2. The germline gives CDR1 LNHNV, CDR2 YYDKDF (reference sequence). V lost 9 bases and J lost 2; bases outside the gene matches: 9. CDR3 length: 14 residues. The CDR3 is CATGPSGGTYEQYF. CDR3 nucleotides: TGTGCCACTGGGCCGAGCGGGGGTACCTACGAGCAGTACTTC.